This is a list of T cell receptor beta chains from one sample in a study of Graves' ophthalmopathy and Graves' hyperthyroidism. TCRdb recomputed calls from the multiplex PCR reads with MiXCR, one row per CDR3 protein. This sample has around 1.1 million distinct CDR3 sequences, with about 35% found just once. The sample consisted of peripheral blood or thyroid tissue (not recorded which). These receptors were collected from an adult man with Graves' hyperthyroidism. Each CDR3 is given without its conserved first and last residue. The D gene is left open where the match is weak.

NA	TRBV20-1	TRBJ1-5	SAPGTGQPQH
TRBD2	TRBV6-2/TRBV6-3	TRBJ2-7	ASSPSGGTYEQY
TRBD2	TRBV20-1	TRBJ2-5	SARGGGGQETQY
TRBD1	TRBV4-1	TRBJ2-7	ASSLTWTGNYEQY
TRBD1	TRBV29-1	TRBJ2-2	SASRTGDTGELF
NA	TRBV11-3	TRBJ1-4	VSSLGVSNEKLF
TRBD1	TRBV7-3	TRBJ2-6	ASSNRGSGANVLT
NA	TRBV7-2	TRBJ1-3	ASSFGHQYSGNTIY
TRBD1	TRBV7-2	TRBJ2-7	ASSLTGGAGYEQY
NA	TRBV5-1	TRBJ1-6	ASSLVVTGGNSPLH
NA	TRBV15	TRBJ1-4	ATSRKGEKLF
NA	TRBV5-1	TRBJ1-1	ASSSLGSVTEAF
TRBD1	TRBV7-9	TRBJ2-5	ASSTDRVYNQPQY
NA	TRBV29-1	TRBJ2-7	SVVGDAGYEQY